Listed below are T cell receptor beta chains from one sample, sequenced in a study of T cell repertoires in cytomegalovirus infection. MiXCR was run by TCRdb on the reads, yielding one entry per CDR3 protein. The data contain some 150,000 distinct CDR3 sequences, about 6.5% of them singletons. The sample was PBMCs. The source is a human donor in good health (CMV status not recorded). Some clones in this sample may be carry-over from other donors' samples. CDR3s include the opening cysteine and the closing phenylalanine or tryptophan. The D gene is left open where the match is weak. Size values are once, few and many counts, or a class for expanded clones, and some rows have none.

V gene: TRBV7-2; J gene: TRBJ2-7; CDR3 length: 15; clone size: many; D gene: TRBD2; CDR3 DNA: TGTGCCAGCAGCTTAGCTAGCGGGGTCTCCTACGAGCAGTACTTC; CDR3 protein: CASSLASGVSYEQYF
V gene: TRBV5-1; J gene: TRBJ1-1; CDR3 length: 15; clone size: NA; D gene: TRBD1; CDR3 DNA: TGCGCCAGCAGCTCCCGGACAGGGGGGGACACTGAAGCTTTCTTT; CDR3 protein: CASSSRTGGDTEAFF
V gene: TRBV29-1; J gene: TRBJ2-5; CDR3 length: 14; clone size: NA; D gene: TRBD2; CDR3 DNA: TGCAGCTCTTCGACTAGCGGGGGGCAAGAGACCCAGTACTTC; CDR3 protein: CSSSTSGGQETQYF
V gene: TRBV7-2; J gene: TRBJ1-2; CDR3 length: 16; clone size: NA; D gene: NA; CDR3 DNA: TGTGCCAGCAGCTTGGGTAGGGGGAAGGCTAACTATGGCTACACCTTC; CDR3 protein: CASSLGRGKANYGYTF
V gene: TRBV7-2; J gene: TRBJ2-2; CDR3 length: 18; clone size: few; D gene: NA; CDR3 DNA: TGTGCCAGCAGCCCTACCCTCATGGGGGCTCTCATGGCCGGGGAGCTGTTTTTT; CDR3 protein: CASSPTLMGALMAGELFF
V gene: TRBV11-2; J gene: TRBJ2-3; CDR3 length: 17; clone size: few; D gene: TRBD2; CDR3 DNA: TGTGCCAGCCGCCTAACGGGACTAGCGGGGCCCCGGGATACGCAGTATTTT; CDR3 protein: CASRLTGLAGPRDTQYF
V gene: TRBV6-2/TRBV6-3; J gene: TRBJ2-1; CDR3 length: 15; clone size: many; D gene: TRBD2; CDR3 DNA: TGTGCCAGCAGTTACGCGGGGGGGTCCTACAATGAGCAGTTCTTC; CDR3 protein: CASSYAGGSYNEQFF
V gene: TRBV13; J gene: TRBJ1-2; CDR3 length: 14; clone size: NA; D gene: NA; CDR3 DNA: TGTGCCAGCAGCTTACTGTCCAGGAACTATGGCTACACCTTC; CDR3 protein: CASSLLSRNYGYTF
V gene: TRBV14; J gene: TRBJ1-4; CDR3 length: 15; clone size: few; D gene: NA; CDR3 DNA: TGTGCCAGCAGCCAAGGGGATGACAGGCTTGAAAAACTGTTTTTT; CDR3 protein: CASSQGDDRLEKLFF
V gene: TRBV11-1; J gene: TRBJ1-1; CDR3 length: 14; clone size: few; D gene: TRBD1; CDR3 DNA: TGTGCCAGCAGCCCGGACAGGGTAGGCACTGAAGCTTTCTTT; CDR3 protein: CASSPDRVGTEAFF
V gene: TRBV7-6; J gene: TRBJ1-6; CDR3 length: 15; clone size: many; D gene: TRBD1; CDR3 DNA: TGTGCCAGCAGCTTAGCCGGGACAGGGGGTTCACCCCTCCACTTT; CDR3 protein: CASSLAGTGGSPLHF
V gene: TRBV19; J gene: TRBJ1-1; CDR3 length: 14; clone size: many; D gene: TRBD1; CDR3 DNA: TGTGCCAGTAGTATACAGGGGGCGAACACTGAAGCTTTCTTT; CDR3 protein: CASSIQGANTEAFF
V gene: TRBV7-2; J gene: TRBJ1-1; CDR3 length: 14; clone size: many; D gene: TRBD1; CDR3 DNA: TGTGCCAGCAGCTTGAGCAGGGGGCGGACTGAAGCTTTCTTT; CDR3 protein: CASSLSRGRTEAFF
V gene: TRBV7-6; J gene: TRBJ1-1; CDR3 length: 16; clone size: many; D gene: NA; CDR3 DNA: TGTGCCAGCAGCCATAAGACCTGGGGAGGGAACACTGAAGCTTTCTTT; CDR3 protein: CASSHKTWGGNTEAFF
V gene: TRBV7-3; J gene: TRBJ1-2; CDR3 length: 13; clone size: many; D gene: NA; CDR3 DNA: TGTGCCAGCAGCTTAGAGGGGGGGTATGGCTACACCTTC; CDR3 protein: CASSLEGGYGYTF
V gene: TRBV7-2; J gene: TRBJ2-6; CDR3 length: 16; clone size: few; D gene: TRBD2; CDR3 DNA: TGTGCCGAGGGGAAGGGAGGGCTGACTGGGGCCAACGTCCTGACTTTC; CDR3 protein: CAEGKGGLTGANVLTF
V gene: TRBV10-2; J gene: TRBJ2-7; CDR3 length: 12; clone size: few; D gene: NA; CDR3 DNA: TGCGCCAGCAGTCTAGCCAAGTACGAGCAGTACTTC; CDR3 protein: CASSLAKYEQYF
V gene: TRBV7-2; J gene: TRBJ1-6; CDR3 length: 12; clone size: many; D gene: TRBD1; CDR3 DNA: TGTGCCAGCAGCATGACAGGGCAGCCCCTCCACTTT; CDR3 protein: CASSMTGQPLHF
V gene: TRBV15; J gene: TRBJ2-5; CDR3 length: 16; clone size: NA; D gene: TRBD1; CDR3 DNA: TGTGCCACCAGCGAGGCGGCAAGGACAGGGCAAGAGACCCAGTACTTC; CDR3 protein: CATSEAARTGQETQYF
V gene: TRBV11-2; J gene: TRBJ2-5; CDR3 length: 14; clone size: many; D gene: TRBD1; CDR3 DNA: TGTGCCAGCACCCCGGACAGGGGCGCACAGACCCAGTACTTC; CDR3 protein: CASTPDRGAQTQYF
V gene: TRBV28; J gene: TRBJ1-2; CDR3 length: 13; clone size: many; D gene: NA; CDR3 DNA: TGTGCCAGCAGCGCCCCAGGGGAGTATGGCTACACCTTC; CDR3 protein: CASSAPGEYGYTF
V gene: TRBV11-2; J gene: TRBJ2-4; CDR3 length: 16; clone size: few; D gene: NA; CDR3 DNA: TGTGCCAGCAGCCCATGGGGTCGGGGAGCCAAAAACATTCAGTACTTC; CDR3 protein: CASSPWGRGAKNIQYF
V gene: TRBV5-4; J gene: TRBJ2-3; CDR3 length: 15; clone size: few; D gene: NA; CDR3 DNA: TGTGCCAGCAGCGTGGACCGATTAGTCACAGATACGCAGTATTTT; CDR3 protein: CASSVDRLVTDTQYF
V gene: TRBV7-9; J gene: TRBJ1-1; CDR3 length: 15; clone size: many; D gene: TRBD1; CDR3 DNA: TGTGCCAGCAGCGCGACAGGGGGCCTGAACACTGAAGCTTTCTTT; CDR3 protein: CASSATGGLNTEAFF
V gene: TRBV19; J gene: TRBJ1-2; CDR3 length: 15; clone size: many; D gene: TRBD1; CDR3 DNA: TGTGCCAGTAGTATAGGGGGACAGGGATACTATGGCTACACCTTC; CDR3 protein: CASSIGGQGYYGYTF
V gene: TRBV2; J gene: TRBJ1-2; CDR3 length: 14; clone size: many; D gene: NA; CDR3 DNA: TGTGCCAGCAGTGAAAGTCGGGCAGGGCATGGCTACACCTTC; CDR3 protein: CASSESRAGHGYTF
V gene: TRBV6-2/TRBV6-3; J gene: TRBJ2-1; CDR3 length: 13; clone size: many; D gene: NA; CDR3 DNA: TGTGCCAGCAGTTACTATCAGGTCCATGAGCAGTTCTTC; CDR3 protein: CASSYYQVHEQFF
V gene: TRBV7-2; J gene: TRBJ2-1; CDR3 length: 16; clone size: many; D gene: NA; CDR3 DNA: TGTGCCAGCAGCTTAGGAAACAGGGTAAACTACAATGAGCAGTTCTTC; CDR3 protein: CASSLGNRVNYNEQFF
V gene: TRBV28; J gene: TRBJ1-2; CDR3 length: 13; clone size: many; D gene: NA; CDR3 DNA: TGTGCCAGCAGTTCGGGAAGGGGTGTCGGCTACACCTTC; CDR3 protein: CASSSGRGVGYTF
V gene: TRBV28; J gene: TRBJ1-5; CDR3 length: 12; clone size: many; D gene: TRBD1; CDR3 DNA: TGTGCCAGCAGACAGGGGGGGCAGCCCCAGCATTTT; CDR3 protein: CASRQGGQPQHF
V gene: TRBV7-9; J gene: TRBJ2-3; CDR3 length: 13; clone size: many; D gene: TRBD2; CDR3 DNA: TGTGCCAGCAGATCGGGACTAGCGGATACGCAGTATTTT; CDR3 protein: CASRSGLADTQYF
V gene: TRBV7-2; J gene: TRBJ2-2; CDR3 length: 15; clone size: many; D gene: NA; CDR3 DNA: TGTGCCAGCAGCCCCTTCGGGGGAAACACCGGGGAGCTGTTTTTT; CDR3 protein: CASSPFGGNTGELFF
V gene: TRBV2; J gene: TRBJ2-3; CDR3 length: 13; clone size: many; D gene: NA; CDR3 DNA: TGTGCCAGCATCTTAAGCGAGGCGGATACGCAGTATTTT; CDR3 protein: CASILSEADTQYF
V gene: TRBV5-6; J gene: TRBJ1-6; CDR3 length: 14; clone size: few; D gene: NA; CDR3 DNA: TGTGCCAGCAGCTTTCGAACGTATAATTCACCCCTCCACTTT; CDR3 protein: CASSFRTYNSPLHF
V gene: TRBV28; J gene: TRBJ2-5; CDR3 length: 15; clone size: many; D gene: NA; CDR3 DNA: TGTGCCAGCAGCGTACCTGGACAGCTCCAAGAGACCCAGTACTTC; CDR3 protein: CASSVPGQLQETQYF
V gene: TRBV5-4; J gene: TRBJ1-1; CDR3 length: 15; clone size: many; D gene: NA; CDR3 DNA: TGTGCCAGCAGCTTGTCGATGGCAAGTGGTAATGAAGCTTTCTTT; CDR3 protein: CASSLSMASGNEAFF
V gene: TRBV2; J gene: TRBJ1-2; CDR3 length: 14; clone size: many; D gene: NA; CDR3 DNA: TGTGCCAGCAGTGAACAGAGCCGTAACTATGGCTACACCTTC; CDR3 protein: CASSEQSRNYGYTF
V gene: TRBV12-5; J gene: TRBJ1-6; CDR3 length: 16; clone size: many; D gene: NA; CDR3 DNA: TGTGCTAGTGGTTTAATACAGGGATCTGTGGAATCACCCCTCCACTTT; CDR3 protein: CASGLIQGSVESPLHF
V gene: TRBV20-1; J gene: TRBJ1-1; CDR3 length: 14; clone size: few; D gene: NA; CDR3 DNA: TGCAGTGCTAGAGAGTCAGGACCGAACACTGAAGCTTTCTTT; CDR3 protein: CSARESGPNTEAFF
V gene: TRBV11-2; J gene: TRBJ2-1; CDR3 length: 18; clone size: NA; D gene: TRBD2; CDR3 DNA: TGTGCCAGCAGCTCCGGGACTAGCGGGTTTGGGACCTACAATGAGCAGTTCTTC; CDR3 protein: CASSSGTSGFGTYNEQFF
V gene: TRBV7-2; J gene: TRBJ2-3; CDR3 length: 12; clone size: many; D gene: NA; CDR3 DNA: TGTGCCAGCAGCCGGAGCACAGATACGCAGTATTTT; CDR3 protein: CASSRSTDTQYF
V gene: TRBV7-9; J gene: TRBJ2-5; CDR3 length: 13; clone size: many; D gene: TRBD2; CDR3 DNA: TGTGTCGTGGGCCCGGGGGGGCAAGAGACCCAGTACTTC; CDR3 protein: CVVGPGGQETQYF
V gene: TRBV6-2/TRBV6-3; J gene: TRBJ2-7; CDR3 length: 14; clone size: few; D gene: NA; CDR3 DNA: TGTGCCAGCAGTTACGGCGGGGCCATCTACGAGCAGTACTTC; CDR3 protein: CASSYGGAIYEQYF
V gene: TRBV7-9; J gene: TRBJ1-2; CDR3 length: 15; clone size: few; D gene: NA; CDR3 DNA: TGTGCCAGCAGCTTATTGGGGCAGGGAATCGATGGCTACACCTTC; CDR3 protein: CASSLLGQGIDGYTF
V gene: TRBV25-1; J gene: TRBJ1-2; CDR3 length: 12; clone size: once; D gene: NA; CDR3 DNA: TGTGCCAGGATACAGACCACCTATGGCTACACCTTC; CDR3 protein: CARIQTTYGYTF
V gene: TRBV29-1; J gene: TRBJ1-4; CDR3 length: 14; clone size: NA; D gene: NA; CDR3 DNA: TGCAGCGTACTCACAGGGTCAGCTAATGAAAAACTGTTTTTT; CDR3 protein: CSVLTGSANEKLFF
V gene: TRBV10-3; J gene: TRBJ2-7; CDR3 length: 11; clone size: many; D gene: NA; CDR3 DNA: TGTGCCACCCGAGGGGAGGACGAGCAGTACTTC; CDR3 protein: CATRGEDEQYF
V gene: TRBV12-3/TRBV12-4; J gene: TRBJ1-5; CDR3 length: 15; clone size: many; D gene: NA; CDR3 DNA: TGTGCCAGCAGTTTATCCGGTGGTGCAGGGCAGCCCCAGCATTTT; CDR3 protein: CASSLSGGAGQPQHF
V gene: TRBV28; J gene: TRBJ1-5; CDR3 length: 16; clone size: many; D gene: NA; CDR3 DNA: TGTGCCAGCAGTTTTACGTCGCATTATAGCAATCAGCCCCAGCATTTT; CDR3 protein: CASSFTSHYSNQPQHF
V gene: TRBV5-1; J gene: TRBJ1-2; CDR3 length: 14; clone size: few; D gene: TRBD1; CDR3 DNA: TGCGCCAGCAGCACCTCGGGACAGAACTATGGCTACACCTTC; CDR3 protein: CASSTSGQNYGYTF
V gene: TRBV7-4; J gene: TRBJ2-1; CDR3 length: 15; clone size: few; D gene: NA; CDR3 DNA: TGTGCCAGCAGCTTTCTGAAGGGACTTTACAATGAGCAGTTCTTC; CDR3 protein: CASSFLKGLYNEQFF
V gene: TRBV19; J gene: TRBJ1-5; CDR3 length: 13; clone size: many; D gene: NA; CDR3 DNA: TGTGCCAGTAGGAGGGACCCCAATCAGCCCCAGCATTTT; CDR3 protein: CASRRDPNQPQHF
V gene: TRBV7-2; J gene: TRBJ2-6; CDR3 length: 15; clone size: many; D gene: NA; CDR3 DNA: TGTGCCAGCAGTTTTAGTTTCTCTGGGGCCAACGTCCTGACTTTC; CDR3 protein: CASSFSFSGANVLTF
V gene: TRBV4-2; J gene: TRBJ2-1; CDR3 length: 16; clone size: many; D gene: TRBD2; CDR3 DNA: TGTGCCAGCAGCCAAGGGCTGAGCGGGGGGCCGGATGAGCAGTTCTTC; CDR3 protein: CASSQGLSGGPDEQFF
V gene: TRBV28; J gene: TRBJ2-2; CDR3 length: 14; clone size: many; D gene: NA; CDR3 DNA: TGTGCCAGCAGGGGGGACATAATGACCGGGGAGCTGTTTTTT; CDR3 protein: CASRGDIMTGELFF
V gene: TRBV6-2/TRBV6-3; J gene: TRBJ1-3; CDR3 length: 16; clone size: many; D gene: NA; CDR3 DNA: TGTGCCAGCACCGAAACCGGATCGAGCTCTGGAAACACCATATATTTT; CDR3 protein: CASTETGSSSGNTIYF
V gene: TRBV7-8; J gene: TRBJ2-7; CDR3 length: 17; clone size: many; D gene: TRBD2; CDR3 DNA: TGTGCCAGCAGCTTAGCTCTCTCTAGCGGGGGAACCTACGAGCAGTACTTC; CDR3 protein: CASSLALSSGGTYEQYF